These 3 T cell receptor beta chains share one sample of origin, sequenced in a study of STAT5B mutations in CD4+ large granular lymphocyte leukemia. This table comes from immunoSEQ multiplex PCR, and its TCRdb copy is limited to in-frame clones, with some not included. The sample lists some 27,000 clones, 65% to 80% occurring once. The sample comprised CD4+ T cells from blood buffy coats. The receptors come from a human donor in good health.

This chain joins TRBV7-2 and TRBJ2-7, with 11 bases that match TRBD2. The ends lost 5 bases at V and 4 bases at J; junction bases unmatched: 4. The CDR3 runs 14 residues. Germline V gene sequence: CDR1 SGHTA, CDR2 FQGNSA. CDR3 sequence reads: CASSILAGEYEQYF. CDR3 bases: TGTGCCAGCAGCATACTAGCGGGAGAGTACGAGCAGTACTTC.

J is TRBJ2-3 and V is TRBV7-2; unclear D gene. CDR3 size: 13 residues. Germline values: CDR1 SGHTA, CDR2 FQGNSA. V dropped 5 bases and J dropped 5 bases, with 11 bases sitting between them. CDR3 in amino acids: CASSPTRQDTQYF. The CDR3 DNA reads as TGTGCCAGCAGCCCAACCCGTCAAGATACGCAGTATTTT.

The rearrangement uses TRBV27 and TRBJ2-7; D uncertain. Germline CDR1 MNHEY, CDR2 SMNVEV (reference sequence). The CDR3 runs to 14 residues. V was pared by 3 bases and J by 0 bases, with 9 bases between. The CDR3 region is CASSFYRDSYEQYF. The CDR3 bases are TGTGCCAGCAGTTTCTATAGGGACTCCTACGAGCAGTACTTC.